This entry features one TCR beta chain sequence. A much larger clone is a single base away; this may be a read error. Generated by immunoSEQ multiplex PCR, the TCRdb table keeps only in-frame clones and is missing some. The table has under 600,000 clones, almost 80% seen once. The data were obtained in a study of shared clonotypes between healthy human individuals. This CDR3 spans 15 amino acids. Trimming shortened V by 7 bases and J by 3 bases, and 18 bases separated the two germline ends. The germline CDR1 and CDR2 sequences are KGHSH and LQKENI. The receptor was derived from a middle-aged woman in good health. Some clones in this sample may be carry-over from other donors' samples. The sample taken for sequencing was PBMCs. The rearrangement links TRBV18 to TRBJ2-5, with D perhaps being TRBD1 or TRBD2 (5 bases each). CDR3 in DNA: TGTGCCAGCTTACCGGCAACGGGGCTGGAAGAGACCCAGTACTTC. It translates to CASLPATGLEETQYF.